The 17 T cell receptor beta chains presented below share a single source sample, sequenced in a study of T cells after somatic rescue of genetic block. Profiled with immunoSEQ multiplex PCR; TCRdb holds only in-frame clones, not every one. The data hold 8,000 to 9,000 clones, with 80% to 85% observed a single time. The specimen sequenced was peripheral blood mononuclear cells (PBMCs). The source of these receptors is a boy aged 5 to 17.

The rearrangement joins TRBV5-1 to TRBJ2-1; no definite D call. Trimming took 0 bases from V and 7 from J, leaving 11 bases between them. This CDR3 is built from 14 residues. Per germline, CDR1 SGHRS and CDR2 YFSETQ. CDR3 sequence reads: CASSLAPRANEQFF. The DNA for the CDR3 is TGCGCCAGCAGCTTGGCCCCTAGAGCTAATGAGCAGTTCTTC.

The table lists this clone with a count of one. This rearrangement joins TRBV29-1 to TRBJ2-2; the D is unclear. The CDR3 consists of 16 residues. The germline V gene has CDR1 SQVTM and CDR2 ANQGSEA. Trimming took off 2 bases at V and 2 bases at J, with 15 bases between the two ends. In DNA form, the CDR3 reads TGCAGCGTTGAACTAGTGGACCTACCAAACACCGGGGAGCTGTTTTTT. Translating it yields CSVELVDLPNTGELFF.

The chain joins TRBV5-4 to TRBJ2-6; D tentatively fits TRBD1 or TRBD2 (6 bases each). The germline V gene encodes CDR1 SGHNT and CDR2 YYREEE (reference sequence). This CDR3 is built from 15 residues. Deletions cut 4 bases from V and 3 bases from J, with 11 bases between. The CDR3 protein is CASSRGADGANVLTF. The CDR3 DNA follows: TGTGCCAGCAGCAGGGGGGCCGATGGGGCCAACGTCCTGACTTTC.

The CDR3 nucleotides read TGTGCCAGCAGCTTAGGCCTATGGGGTTATGGCTACACCTTC. Translation gives CASSLGLWGYGYTF. V and J are TRBV7-9 and TRBJ1-2; D not certain. CDR3 length equals 14 residues. Trimming pared 1 base from V and 5 bases from J, leaving 11 bases between. CDR1 SEHNR and CDR2 FQNEAQ come from the germline V gene (reference sequence). The entire variable domain, with the rest obtained from reference TRBV7-9 and TRBJ1-2, is as follows: DTGVSQNPRHKITKRGQNVTFRCDPISEHNRLYWYRQTLGQGPEFLTYFQNEAQLEKSRLLSDRFSAERPKGSFSTLEIQRTEQGDSAMYLCASSLGLWGYGYTFGSGTRLTVV.

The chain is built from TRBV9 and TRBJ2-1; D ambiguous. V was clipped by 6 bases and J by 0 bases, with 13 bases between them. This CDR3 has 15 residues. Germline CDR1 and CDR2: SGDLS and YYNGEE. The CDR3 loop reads CASTPTVISYNEQFF. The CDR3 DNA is TGTGCCAGCACCCCTACAGTGATCTCCTACAATGAGCAGTTCTTC.

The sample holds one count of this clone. CDR3 nucleotides: TGTGCCAGCAGCTTAGGTGGAGGCGATGGCTACACCTTC. It translates to CASSLGGGDGYTF. The chain is built from TRBV7-9 and TRBJ1-2; the D is unclear. This CDR3 is 13 amino acids long. CDR1 SEHNR and CDR2 FQNEAQ come from the germline V gene (reference sequence). V lost 1 base, J lost 6 bases, and 9 bases lay in between.

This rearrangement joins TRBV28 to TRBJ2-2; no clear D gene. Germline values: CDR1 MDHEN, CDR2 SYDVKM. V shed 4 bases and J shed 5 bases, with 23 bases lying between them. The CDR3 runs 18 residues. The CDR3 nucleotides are TGTGCCAGCAGTTCCTGGCCGTTTGTGGGATCTCCAACCGGGGAGCTGTTTTTT. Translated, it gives CASSSWPFVGSPTGELFF.

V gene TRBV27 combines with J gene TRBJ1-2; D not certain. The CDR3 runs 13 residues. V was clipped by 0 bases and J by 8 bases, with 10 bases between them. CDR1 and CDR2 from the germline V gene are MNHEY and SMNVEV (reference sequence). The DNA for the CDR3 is TGTGCCAGCAGTTTATCAGGGCCTGGCGGCTACACCTTC. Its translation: CASSLSGPGGYTF.

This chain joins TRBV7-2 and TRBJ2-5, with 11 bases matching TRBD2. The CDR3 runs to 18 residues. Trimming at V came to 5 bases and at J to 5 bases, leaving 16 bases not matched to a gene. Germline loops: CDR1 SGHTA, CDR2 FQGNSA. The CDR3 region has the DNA TGTGCCAGCAGCGCACGTAGGGTGCTAGCGGGAGGCGGTGAGACCCAGTACTTC. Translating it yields CASSARRVLAGGGETQYF.

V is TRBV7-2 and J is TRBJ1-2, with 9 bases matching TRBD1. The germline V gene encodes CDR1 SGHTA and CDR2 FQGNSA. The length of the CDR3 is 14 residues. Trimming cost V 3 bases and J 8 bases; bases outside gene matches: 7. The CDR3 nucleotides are TGTGCCAGCAGCTTTACAGGGGGCGCGAAAGGCTACACCTTC. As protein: CASSFTGGAKGYTF.

In DNA, the CDR3 is TGTGCCAGCAGCCAAGCTTCGACAGGAACCTACGAGCAGTACTTC. Its protein is CASSQASTGTYEQYF. The rearrangement links TRBV4-2 to TRBJ2-7, with D perhaps TRBD1 (6 bases). This CDR3 spans 15 amino acids. V lost 1 base and J 2 bases, leaving 12 bases between the germline ends. In germline, CDR1 is LGHNA, CDR2 YNFKEQ.

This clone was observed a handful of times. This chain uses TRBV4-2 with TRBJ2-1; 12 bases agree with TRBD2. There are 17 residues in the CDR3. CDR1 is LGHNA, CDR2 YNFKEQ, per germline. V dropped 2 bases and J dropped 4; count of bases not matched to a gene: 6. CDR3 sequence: CASSQPTSGGTYNEQFF. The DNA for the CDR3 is TGTGCCAGCAGCCAACCTACTAGCGGGGGGACGTACAATGAGCAGTTCTTC.

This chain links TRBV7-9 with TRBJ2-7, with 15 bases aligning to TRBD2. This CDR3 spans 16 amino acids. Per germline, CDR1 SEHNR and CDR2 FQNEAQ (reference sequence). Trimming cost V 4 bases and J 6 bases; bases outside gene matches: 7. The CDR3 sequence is CASSSRTSGRGIEQYF. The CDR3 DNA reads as TGTGCCAGCAGCTCCCGGACTAGCGGGAGGGGGATCGAGCAGTACTTC. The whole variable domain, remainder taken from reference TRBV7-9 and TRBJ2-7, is DTGVSQNPRHKITKRGQNVTFRCDPISEHNRLYWYRQTLGQGPEFLTYFQNEAQLEKSRLLSDRFSAERPKGSFSTLEIQRTEQGDSAMYLCASSSRTSGRGIEQYFGPGTRLTVT.

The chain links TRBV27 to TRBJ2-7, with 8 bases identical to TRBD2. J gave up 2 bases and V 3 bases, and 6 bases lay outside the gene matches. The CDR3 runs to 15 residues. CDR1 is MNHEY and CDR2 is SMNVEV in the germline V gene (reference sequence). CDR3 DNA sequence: TGTGCCAGCAGTTTGCTACCGGGACTAGCCTACGAGCAGTACTTC. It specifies CASSLLPGLAYEQYF.

CDR3 protein: CSAKLAGETYEQYF. The CDR3 nucleotides read TGCAGCGCGAAGCTAGCGGGAGAAACTTACGAGCAGTACTTC. V usage is TRBV29-1 and J usage is TRBJ2-7; 10 positions match TRBD2. The CDR3 covers 14 residues. V dropped 7 bases and J dropped 4; count of bases not matched to a gene: 10. Germline CDR1 and CDR2: SQVTM and ANQGSEA.

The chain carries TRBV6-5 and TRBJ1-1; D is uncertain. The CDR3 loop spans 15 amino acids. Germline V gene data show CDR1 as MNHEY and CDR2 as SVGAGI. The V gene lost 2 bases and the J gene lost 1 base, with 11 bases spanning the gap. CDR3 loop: CASSYVSHPNTEAFF. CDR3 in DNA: TGTGCCAGCAGTTACGTCTCCCATCCGAACACTGAAGCTTTCTTT.

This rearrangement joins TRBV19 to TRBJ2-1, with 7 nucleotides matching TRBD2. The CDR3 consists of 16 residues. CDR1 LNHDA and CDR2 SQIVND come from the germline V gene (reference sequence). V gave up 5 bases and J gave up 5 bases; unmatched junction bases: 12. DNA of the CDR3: TGTGCCAGTAGTGCCCGACTAGCCCCCTACAACAATGAGCAGTTCTTC. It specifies CASSARLAPYNNEQFF. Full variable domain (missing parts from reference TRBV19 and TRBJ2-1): DGGITQSPKYLFRKEGQNVTLSCEQNLNHDAMYWYRQDPGQGLRLIYYSQIVNDFQKGDIAEGYSVSREKKESFPLTVTSAQKNPTAFYLCASSARLAPYNNEQFFGPGTRLTVL.